These 7 T cell receptor beta chains share one sample of origin, sequenced in a study of cytomegalovirus exposure and HLA in healthy donors. With 60 Vbeta and 13 Jbeta primers, the PCR was carried out. Using immunoSEQ multiplex PCR, the repertoire was profiled, and TCRdb retains in-frame clones only, with some absent. Its clone listing holds tens of thousands of clones. Sequenced sample: PBMCs. The receptors stem from a woman in her 30s in good health and CMV-seropositive.

The rearrangement links TRBV7-9 to TRBJ2-3; 7 nucleotides match TRBD1. The CDR3 runs to 15 residues. The V and J ends lost 4 bases and 2 bases, in that order; junction bases with no gene match: 6. The V gene's germline CDR1 is SEHNR and CDR2 FQNEAQ (reference sequence). This chain's CDR3 is CASSSYGTVTDTQYF. The CDR3 nucleotides read TGTGCCAGCAGCTCCTATGGGACAGTCACAGATACGCAGTATTTT. Complete variable domain (other parts from reference TRBV7-9 and TRBJ2-3): DTGVSQNPRHKITKRGQNVTFRCDPISEHNRLYWYRQTLGQGPEFLTYFQNEAQLEKSRLLSDRFSAERPKGSFSTLEIQRTEQGDSAMYLCASSSYGTVTDTQYFGPGTRLTVL.

V and J are TRBV5-4 and TRBJ2-1, with 9 bases fitting TRBD2. V lost 4 bases to trimming and J lost 8 bases; unmatched junction nucleotides: 10. Germline assignment: CDR1 SGHNT and CDR2 YYREEE (reference sequence). The CDR3 sequence is 15 residues long. The CDR3 nucleotides are TGTGCCAGCAGCGGGAGCGGGGGGATTATAGATGAGCAGTTCTTC. This gives the protein CASSGSGGIIDEQFF.

According to its frequency, this clone is medium-sized. The chain employs TRBV27 and TRBJ2-5; 12 bases agree with TRBD2. The CDR3 is 14 residues long. Germline CDR1 is MNHEY and CDR2 is SMNVEV (reference sequence). V gave up 7 bases and J gave up 2 bases; unmatched junction bases: 2. The CDR3 bases are TGTGCCAGCAAGACTAGCGGGGGACAAGAGACCCAGTACTTC. This sequence encodes CASKTSGGQETQYF.

J is TRBJ2-7 and V is TRBV5-1; TRBD1 agrees at 7 bases. J was trimmed by 0 bases and V by 5 bases; bases with no gene match: 5. The CDR3 totals 14 residues. Germline CDR1 SGHRS, CDR2 YFSETQ. CDR3 sequence: CASSFDRASYEQYF. CDR3 sequence (DNA): TGCGCCAGCAGTTTCGACAGGGCCTCCTACGAGCAGTACTTC. Based on the CDR3 plus reference TRBV5-1 and TRBJ2-7, the full variable domain is KAGVTQTPRYLIKTRGQQVTLSCSPISGHRSVSWYQQTPGQGLQFLFEYFSETQRNKGNFPGRFSGRQFSNSRSEMNVSTLELGDSALYLCASSFDRASYEQYFGPGTRLTVT.

The chain recombines TRBV5-6 with TRBJ1-2, with a weak D call TRBD1 (6 bases). Germline loops: CDR1 SGHDT, CDR2 YYEEEE. With 5 bases removed from V and 6 bases from J, the gap between germline ends came to 11 bases. This CDR3 has 12 residues. The CDR3: CASRRGGHGYTF. CDR3 DNA: TGTGCCAGCAGAAGGGGGGGGCATGGCTACACCTTC.

The gene calls are TRBV6-1 and TRBJ2-7; TRBD2 aligns across 7 bases. The V gene's germline CDR1 is MNHNS and CDR2 SASEGT. Trimming removed 6 bases from V and 1 base from J; junction bases left unmatched: 6. The CDR3 extends over 14 amino acids. CDR3 sequence (DNA): TGTGCCAGCAGCCTGGGGGGGATGTCCTACGAGCAGTACTTC. Protein: CASSLGGMSYEQYF.

The chain couples TRBV7-9 to TRBJ2-1; D might be TRBD2 (5 bases). The CDR3 covers 11 residues. Deletions cut 6 bases from V and 8 bases from J, with 8 bases between. Germline CDR1 and CDR2: SEHNR and FQNEAQ (reference sequence). DNA of the CDR3: TGTGCCAGCAGGCCGGGGTATGAGCAGTTCTTC. Its translation: CASRPGYEQFF.